This note documents a single T cell receptor (beta chain) sequence. These data come from a study of blood T cell repertoires in COVID-19. Across the whole study: COVID-19 samples, acute and convalescent, were from the United States, Italy and Spain. In each case, the material was cDNA or gDNA derived from T cells, B-cell-depleted T cells, or PBMCs.

V dropped 8 bases and J dropped 4; count of bases not matched to a gene: 5. The CDR3 covers 14 residues. Germline CDR1 is LNHDA and CDR2 is SQIVND (reference sequence). Patients of the Seattle cohort, enrolled during active infection, were followed longitudinally. Authors' data handling: From reference gene primer amplification, estimates of nucleated cell counts were derived. Clones were read by immunoSEQ multiplex PCR, and TCRdb kept only the in-frame ones, dropping some. The D gene and trimming were derived from the DNA, and the V and J assignments and clone size from that table. The top ten hold roughly 5.2% of the sample, which has over 85,000 clones, around 87% seen once.

V and J are TRBV19 and TRBJ2-1; 10 bases agree with TRBD1. Material: peripheral blood. The receptor was derived from a woman between 50 and 59 years old with COVID-19, enrolled during active disease. CDR3 in amino acids: CASRPGQGYNEQFF. In nucleotides, the CDR3 is TGTGCCAGTCGACCGGGACAGGGGTACAATGAGCAGTTCTTC.